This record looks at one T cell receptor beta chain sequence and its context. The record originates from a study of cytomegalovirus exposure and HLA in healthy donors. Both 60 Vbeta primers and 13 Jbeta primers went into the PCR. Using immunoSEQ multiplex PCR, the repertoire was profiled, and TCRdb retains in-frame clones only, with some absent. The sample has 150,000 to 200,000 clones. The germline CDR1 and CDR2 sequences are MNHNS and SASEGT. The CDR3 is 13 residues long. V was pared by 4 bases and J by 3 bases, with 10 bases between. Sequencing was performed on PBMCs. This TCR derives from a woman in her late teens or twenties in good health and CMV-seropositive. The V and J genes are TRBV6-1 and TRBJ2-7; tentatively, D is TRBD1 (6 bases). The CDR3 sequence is CASSVVRGYEQYF. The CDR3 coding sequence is TGTGCCAGCAGTGTAGTCAGGGGCTACGAGCAGTACTTC.